The table lists the clone carrying this T cell receptor (beta chain) with many counts. Moderately to severely active ophthalmopathy under 3 months, CAS at least 3, NOSPECS at least 4. Researchers turned away patients with other autoimmune diseases, uncontrolled infections, pregnancy or lactation. The TCR beta CDR3 regions underwent amplification from RNA transcripts. Scientists carried out first-round RT-PCR using HTBI primers and then a second-round multiplex PCR. TCRdb reprocessed the multiplex PCR reads via MiXCR and lists one record per CDR3 protein. The sample consists of roughly 400,000 distinct CDR3 sequences, about 17% of them appearing once. This record belongs to a study of Graves' ophthalmopathy and Graves' hyperthyroidism. Source material: peripheral blood. The source of this sequence is a woman aged 18-29 years with Graves' ophthalmopathy.

DNA of the CDR3: TGTGCCAGCAGTCTGTCATTGGGGAAAACTGAAGCTTTCTTT. Translating gives CASSLSLGKTEAFF. The V call is TRBV6-2 or TRBV6-3, the J call TRBJ1-1, with D unclear. Germline V lookup: CDR1 MNHEY, CDR2 SVGEGT. Trimming removed 5 bases at V and 5 bases at J, with 15 bases between. The CDR3 spans 14 residues.